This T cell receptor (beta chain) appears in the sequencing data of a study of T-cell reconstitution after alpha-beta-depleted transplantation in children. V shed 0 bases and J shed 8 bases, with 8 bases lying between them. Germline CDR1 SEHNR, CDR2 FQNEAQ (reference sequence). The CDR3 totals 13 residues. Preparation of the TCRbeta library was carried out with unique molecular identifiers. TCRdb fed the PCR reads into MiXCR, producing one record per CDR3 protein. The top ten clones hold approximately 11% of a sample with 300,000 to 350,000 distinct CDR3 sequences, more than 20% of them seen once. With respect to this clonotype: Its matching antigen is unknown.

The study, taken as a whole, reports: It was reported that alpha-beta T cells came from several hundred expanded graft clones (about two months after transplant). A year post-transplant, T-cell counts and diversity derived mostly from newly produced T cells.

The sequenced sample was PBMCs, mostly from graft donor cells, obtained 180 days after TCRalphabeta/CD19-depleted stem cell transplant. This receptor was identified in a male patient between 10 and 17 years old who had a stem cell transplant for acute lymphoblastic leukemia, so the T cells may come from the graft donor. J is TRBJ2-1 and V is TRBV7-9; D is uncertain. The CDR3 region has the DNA TGTGCCAGCAGCTTAGCTCGACGGTATGAGCAGTTCTTC. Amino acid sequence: CASSLARRYEQFF.